This T cell receptor (beta chain) was recovered during a study of blood T cell repertoires in COVID-19. Method: immunoSEQ multiplex PCR; TCRdb's copy keeps in-frame clones and lacks some. The data hold under 65,000 clones, with 91% observed a single time. V gave up 1 base and J gave up 5 bases, with 15 bases separating them. The CDR3 contains 16 residues. CDR1 KGHSH and CDR2 LQKENI come from the germline V gene. The chain uses TRBV18 and TRBJ2-1; D possibly corresponds to TRBD2 (7 bases). The TCR sequence derives from a human donor in a cohort sampled during active COVID-19. The sequenced material came from peripheral blood. As DNA, the CDR3 is TGTGCCAGCTCACCACTGGGGGCGGGAGCTGACAATGAGCAGTTCTTC. Its translation: CASSPLGAGADNEQFF.